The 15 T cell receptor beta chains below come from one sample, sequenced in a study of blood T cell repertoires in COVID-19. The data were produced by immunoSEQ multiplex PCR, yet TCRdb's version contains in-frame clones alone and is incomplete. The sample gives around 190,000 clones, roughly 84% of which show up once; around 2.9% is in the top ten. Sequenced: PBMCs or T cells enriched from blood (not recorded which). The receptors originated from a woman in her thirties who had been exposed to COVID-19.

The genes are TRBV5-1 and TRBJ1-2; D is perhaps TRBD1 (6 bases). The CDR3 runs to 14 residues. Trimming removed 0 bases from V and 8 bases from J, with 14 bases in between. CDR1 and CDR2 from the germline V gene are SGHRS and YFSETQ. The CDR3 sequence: CASSLALGAGGYTF. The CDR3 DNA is TGCGCCAGCAGCTTGGCGTTGGGGGCAGGAGGCTACACCTTC.

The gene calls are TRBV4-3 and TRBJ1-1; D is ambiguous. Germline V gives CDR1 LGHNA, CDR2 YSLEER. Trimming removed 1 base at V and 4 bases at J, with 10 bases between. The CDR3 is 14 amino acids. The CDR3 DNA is TGCGCCAGCAGCCAAGTTGACGGCGGCACTGAAGCTTTCTTT. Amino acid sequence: CASSQVDGGTEAFF.

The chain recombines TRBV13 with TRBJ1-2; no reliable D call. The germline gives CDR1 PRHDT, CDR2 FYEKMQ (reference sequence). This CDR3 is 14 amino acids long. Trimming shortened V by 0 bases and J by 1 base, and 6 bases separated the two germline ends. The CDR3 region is CASSLGADNYGYTF. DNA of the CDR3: TGTGCCAGCAGCTTAGGTGCAGATAACTATGGCTACACCTTC.

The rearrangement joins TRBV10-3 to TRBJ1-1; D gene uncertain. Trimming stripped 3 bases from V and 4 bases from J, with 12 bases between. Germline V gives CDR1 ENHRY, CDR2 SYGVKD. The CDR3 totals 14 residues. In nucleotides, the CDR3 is TGTGCCATCAGTGACGTCCCGGCGGCCACTGAAGCTTTCTTT. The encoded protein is CAISDVPAATEAFF.

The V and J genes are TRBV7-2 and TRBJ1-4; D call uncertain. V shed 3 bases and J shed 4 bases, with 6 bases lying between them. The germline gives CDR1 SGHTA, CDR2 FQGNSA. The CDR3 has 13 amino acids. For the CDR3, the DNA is TGTGCCAGCAGCTTTAGCATTAATGAAAAACTGTTTTTT. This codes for CASSFSINEKLFF.

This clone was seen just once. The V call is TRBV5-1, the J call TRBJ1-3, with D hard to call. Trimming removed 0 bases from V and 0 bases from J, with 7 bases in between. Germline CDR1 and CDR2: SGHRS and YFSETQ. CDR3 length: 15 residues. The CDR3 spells CASSLAPFSGNTIYF. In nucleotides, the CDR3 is TGCGCCAGCAGCTTGGCCCCTTTCTCTGGAAACACCATATATTTT.

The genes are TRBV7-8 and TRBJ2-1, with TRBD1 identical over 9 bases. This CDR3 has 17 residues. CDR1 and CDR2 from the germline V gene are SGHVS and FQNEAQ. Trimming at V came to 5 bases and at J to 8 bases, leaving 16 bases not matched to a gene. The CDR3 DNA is TGTGCCAGCAGCCCTAGGACCCCGGGACAGGGAGAGGATGAGCAGTTCTTC. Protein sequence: CASSPRTPGQGEDEQFF.

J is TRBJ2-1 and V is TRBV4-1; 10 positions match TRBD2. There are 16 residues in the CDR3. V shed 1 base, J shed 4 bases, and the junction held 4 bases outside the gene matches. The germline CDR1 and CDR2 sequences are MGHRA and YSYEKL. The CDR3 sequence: CASSQGSGGAYNEQFF. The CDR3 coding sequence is TGCGCCAGCAGCCAAGGAAGCGGGGGGGCATACAATGAGCAGTTCTTC.

In DNA form, the CDR3 reads TGCGCCAGCAGCCAAGATTCCGGGACAGGGCCAGAGACCCAGTACTTC. Protein product: CASSQDSGTGPETQYF. The J gene is TRBJ2-5, the V gene TRBV4-1, with 9 positions matching TRBD1. From germline, CDR1 is MGHRA and CDR2 YSYEKL. Trimming took 0 bases from V and 4 from J; bases not matched to a gene: 6. CDR3 length equals 16 residues.

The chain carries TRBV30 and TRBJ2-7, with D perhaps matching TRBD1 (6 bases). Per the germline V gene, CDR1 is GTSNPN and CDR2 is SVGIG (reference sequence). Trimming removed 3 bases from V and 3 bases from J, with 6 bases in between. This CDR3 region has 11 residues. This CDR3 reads CAWRDSYEQYF. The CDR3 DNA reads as TGTGCCTGGAGGGACAGCTACGAGCAGTACTTC.

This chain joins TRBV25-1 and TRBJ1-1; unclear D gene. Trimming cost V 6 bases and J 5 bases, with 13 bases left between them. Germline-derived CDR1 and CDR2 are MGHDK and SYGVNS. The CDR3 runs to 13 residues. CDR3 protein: CASRPHEVTEAFF. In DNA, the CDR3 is TGTGCCAGCAGACCTCACGAGGTGACTGAAGCTTTCTTT. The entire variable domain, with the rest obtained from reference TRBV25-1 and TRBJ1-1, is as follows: EADIYQTPRYLVIGTGKKITLECSQTMGHDKMYWYQQDPGMELHLIHYSYGVNSTEKGDLSSESTVSRIRTEHFPLTLESARPSHTSQYLCASRPHEVTEAFFGQGTRLTVV.

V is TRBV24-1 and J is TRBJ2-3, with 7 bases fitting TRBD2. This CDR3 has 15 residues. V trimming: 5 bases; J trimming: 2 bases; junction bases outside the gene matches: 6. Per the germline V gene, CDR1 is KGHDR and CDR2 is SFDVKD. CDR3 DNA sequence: TGTGCCACCAGTGCCCGACGGGGGGACACAGATACGCAGTATTTT. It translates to CATSARRGDTDTQYF.

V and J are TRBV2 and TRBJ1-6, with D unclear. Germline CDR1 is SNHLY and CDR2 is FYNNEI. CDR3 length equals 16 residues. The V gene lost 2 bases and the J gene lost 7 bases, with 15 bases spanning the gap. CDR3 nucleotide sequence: TGTGCCAGCAGTGAATTTCCGGTCACAGTGAATTCACCCCTCCACTTT. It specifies CASSEFPVTVNSPLHF. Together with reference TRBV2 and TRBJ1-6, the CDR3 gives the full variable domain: EPEVTQTPSHQVTQMGQEVILRCVPISNHLYFYWYRQILGQKVEFLVSFYNNEISEKSEIFDDQFSVERPDGSNFTLKIRSTKLEDSAMYFCASSEFPVTVNSPLHFGNGTRLTVT.

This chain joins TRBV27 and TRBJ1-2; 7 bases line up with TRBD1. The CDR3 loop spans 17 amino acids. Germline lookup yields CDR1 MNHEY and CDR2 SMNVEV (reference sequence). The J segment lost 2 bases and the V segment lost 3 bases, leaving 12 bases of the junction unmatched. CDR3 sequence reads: CASSLTQVTGSNYGYTF. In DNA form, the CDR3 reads TGTGCCAGCAGTTTGACCCAAGTGACAGGGTCCAACTATGGCTACACCTTC.

The CDR3 spells CASQGSYEQYF. CDR3 DNA: TGTGCCAGCCAAGGGAGCTACGAGCAGTACTTC. The V gene is TRBV19, the J gene TRBJ2-7, with a weak D call TRBD2 (5 bases). V dropped 9 bases and J dropped 3 bases, with 9 bases sitting between them. CDR1 and CDR2 (germline): LNHDA, SQIVND (reference sequence). The CDR3 spans 11 residues. The complete variable domain, with remaining parts taken from reference TRBV19 and TRBJ2-7, reads DGGITQSPKYLFRKEGQNVTLSCEQNLNHDAMYWYRQDPGQGLRLIYYSQIVNDFQKGDIAEGYSVSREKKESFPLTVTSAQKNPTAFYLCASQGSYEQYFGPGTRLTVT.